The next 18 T cell receptor beta chains were all read from a single sample in a study of identical twins (dated by TCRdb to the mid-2010s). Receptor libraries were prepared by 5' RACE. The sequencer listed for this sample is Illumina HiSeq 2000. TCRdb redid the processing of the public reads, applying fastp at Q25 and MiXCR, and retained in-frame beta chains. Each CDR3 protein gets just one entry, which takes the most common genes and DNA from the rows behind it. This sample holds nearly 250,000 distinct CDR3 sequences; roughly 7% were observed only once. Approximately 3.6% of the sample lies in the top ten. A further study also used this sample, focusing on yellow fever vaccine responses in identical twins.

Sequencing was carried out using memory (CD45RO+) T cells sorted from blood. This specimen's cell subset or site label, interpreted: CD45RO+ enriched T cells. These receptors all stem from a woman aged 18-29 years in good health.

This clonotype was counted between two and nine times. This rearrangement joins TRBV7-9 to TRBJ1-1; D is undetermined. The germline V and J ends were trimmed by 2 bases and 1 base, with 17 bases remaining between them. The CDR3 spans 17 residues. Germline loops: CDR1 SEHNR, CDR2 FQNEAQ (reference sequence). This CDR3 reads CASSLTSLRATNTEAFF. DNA of the CDR3: TGTGCCAGCAGCTTAACTTCCCTGCGGGCGACGAACACTGAAGCTTTCTTT.

The CDR3 reads CSARRIGLAGKDTQYF. CDR3 bases: TGCAGTGCCAGAAGGATAGGACTAGCGGGAAAAGATACGCAGTATTTT. This chain joins TRBV20-1 and TRBJ2-3; 12 bases are a match to TRBD2. The CDR3 runs 16 residues. Unmatched junction bases numbered 12, after V lost 6 bases and J lost 5 bases. Germline CDR1 DFQATT, CDR2 SNEGSKA (reference sequence).

This clonotype was found many times. The chain is built from TRBV5-1 and TRBJ2-2; 9 positions match TRBD1. The germline CDR1 and CDR2 sequences are SGHRS and YFSETQ. The CDR3 totals 19 residues. V trimming: 1 base; J trimming: 0 bases; junction bases outside the gene matches: 10. CDR3 sequence reads: CASSLLPGQGGSNTGELFF. CDR3 bases: TGCGCCAGCAGCTTGCTACCGGGACAGGGAGGATCGAACACCGGGGAGCTGTTTTTT. The whole variable domain, filled in from reference TRBV5-1 and TRBJ2-2, reads KAGVTQTPRYLIKTRGQQVTLSCSPISGHRSVSWYQQTPGQGLQFLFEYFSETQRNKGNFPGRFSGRQFSNSRSEMNVSTLELGDSALYLCASSLLPGQGGSNTGELFFGEGSRLTVL.

The table lists this clonotype with a few counts. CDR3 coding DNA: TGCAGTGCTGTCAAGGGGGCTGACACTGAAGCTTTCTTT. Protein sequence: CSAVKGADTEAFF. The V and J genes are TRBV20-1 and TRBJ1-1; TRBD1 aligns across 7 bases. After removal of 5 bases from V and 3 bases from J, the junction contained 6 bases not matched to a gene. Germline CDR1 reads DFQATT; CDR2 reads SNEGSKA (reference sequence). The CDR3 is 13 residues long.

In its sample, this clonotype was seen a few times. V and J are TRBV12-3 or TRBV12-4 and TRBJ2-2; tentatively, D is TRBD1 (6 bases). V lost 3 bases, J lost 3 bases, and 17 bases lay in between. The CDR3 covers 17 residues. CDR3 sequence reads: CASSFRYRELYTGELFF. For the CDR3, the DNA is TGTGCCAGCAGTTTTAGGTACAGGGAGTTGTACACCGGGGAGCTGTTTTTT.

The chain couples TRBV2 to TRBJ1-4; no clear D gene. CDR1 is SNHLY and CDR2 is FYNNEI in the germline V gene. The CDR3 consists of 14 residues. Trimming removed 6 bases from V and 7 bases from J, with 15 bases in between. The CDR3 DNA reads TGTGCCAGCAGCCAACAACGAAGTGGTGAAAAACTGTTTTTT. It encodes CASSQQRSGEKLFF.

This clonotype was observed a few times. The chain uses TRBV20-1 and TRBJ1-1; tentative D call: TRBD1 (5 bases). The CDR3 extends over 14 amino acids. V was cut by 4 bases and J by 3 bases, with 15 bases left in between. Per the germline V gene, CDR1 is DFQATT and CDR2 is SNEGSKA (reference sequence). The CDR3: CSATDGGSHTEAFF. The CDR3 DNA follows: TGCAGTGCTACGGACGGGGGTTCGCACACTGAAGCTTTCTTT.

The chain employs TRBV2 and TRBJ1-1, with no clear D. The CDR3 has 14 amino acids. V was trimmed by 3 bases and J by 0 bases, leaving 8 bases between them. Germline CDR1 is SNHLY and CDR2 is FYNNEI. The CDR3 region has the DNA TGTGCCAGCAGTGAGTGGGTGATGAACACTGAAGCTTTCTTT. This sequence encodes CASSEWVMNTEAFF.

V and J are TRBV7-9 and TRBJ2-5; weak D call: TRBD2 (5 bases). The germline V and J ends were trimmed by 5 bases and 1 base, with 14 bases remaining between them. CDR3 length equals 15 residues. Per the germline V gene, CDR1 is SEHNR and CDR2 is FQNEAQ (reference sequence). The CDR3 bases are TGTGCCAGCAGCCCACCCGGGGTCCTCCAAGAGACCCAGTACTTC. Protein sequence: CASSPPGVLQETQYF.

The V and J genes are TRBV7-3 and TRBJ2-3; 10 bases line up with TRBD2. Germline V gives CDR1 SGHTA, CDR2 FQGTGA. The CDR3 is made up of 15 amino acids. V trimming: 2 bases; J trimming: 3 bases; junction bases outside the gene matches: 2. The CDR3 nucleotides are TGTGCCAGCAGCTTAGGGACTAGCGCGACAGATACGCAGTATTTT. Protein: CASSLGTSATDTQYF.

The V and J genes are TRBV20-1 and TRBJ2-3; D not resolved. The CDR3 runs to 14 residues. V lost 2 bases to trimming and J lost 0 bases, with 9 bases between them. Germline lookup yields CDR1 DFQATT and CDR2 SNEGSKA (reference sequence). CDR3 nucleotide sequence: TGCAGTGCTAGACGGAGCGCGAGCACAGATACGCAGTATTTT. Translated, it gives CSARRSASTDTQYF.

This clonotype was seen many times. This rearrangement joins TRBV7-2 to TRBJ2-1; 8 bases are shared with TRBD2. The CDR3 has 14 amino acids. Trimming cost V 2 bases and J 4 bases; bases outside gene matches: 1. Looked up from germline, CDR1 is SGHTA and CDR2 is FQGNSA. This CDR3 reads CASSLTSGYNEQFF. Here the CDR3 DNA reads TGTGCCAGCAGCTTAACTAGCGGTTACAATGAGCAGTTCTTC.

This clonotype was detected a few times. J is TRBJ1-1 and V is TRBV5-1; the D is unclear. Trimming left V 2 bases short and J 1 base short, with 6 bases between. The germline CDR1 and CDR2 sequences are SGHRS and YFSETQ. This CDR3 is 13 amino acids long. The CDR3 reads CASSLFGNTEAFF. The CDR3 DNA sequence: TGCGCCAGCAGCTTATTCGGGAACACTGAAGCTTTCTTT. The whole variable domain, filled in from reference TRBV5-1 and TRBJ1-1, reads KAGVTQTPRYLIKTRGQQVTLSCSPISGHRSVSWYQQTPGQGLQFLFEYFSETQRNKGNFPGRFSGRQFSNSRSEMNVSTLELGDSALYLCASSLFGNTEAFFGQGTRLTVV.

This clonotype was counted ten times or more. The chain has TRBV12-3 or TRBV12-4 and TRBJ1-2, with D tentatively TRBD1 (5 bases). Trimming shortened V by 5 bases and J by 6 bases, and 10 bases separated the two germline ends. The CDR3 sequence is 12 residues long. CDR3 region: CASSRTTHGYTF. The CDR3 bases are TGTGCCAGCAGTCGGACAACCCATGGCTACACCTTC.

Only a few counts were recorded for this clonotype. The chain couples TRBV20-1 to TRBJ2-6; 7 bases agree with TRBD1. V was pared by 0 bases and J by 0 bases, with 14 bases of the junction left unmatched. The CDR3 runs 20 residues. The germline CDR1 and CDR2 sequences are DFQATT and SNEGSKA (reference sequence). CDR3 coding DNA: TGCAGTGCTAGAGATCGGGCCCTTATACAGGGGAGCTCTGGGGCCAACGTCCTGACTTTC. The encoded protein is CSARDRALIQGSSGANVLTF.

This clonotype was detected ten times or more. V gene TRBV12-3 or TRBV12-4 combines with J gene TRBJ2-7, with D perhaps assigned TRBD1 or TRBD2 (5 bases each). V was cut by 5 bases and J by 1 base, with 15 bases left in between. CDR3 length: 15 residues. Written as DNA, the CDR3 is TGTGCCAGCAGTGCCCATGGGGGAGAATCCTACGAGCAGTACGTC. Translating gives CASSAHGGESYEQYV.

There are a few counts of this clonotype. The chain has TRBV28 and TRBJ2-5; 7 bases align to TRBD1. The V segment lost 3 bases and the J segment 5 bases; nucleotides outside the gene matches: 12. Germline V gene sequence: CDR1 MDHEN, CDR2 SYDVKM. This CDR3 is built from 16 residues. The CDR3 loop is CASSLPGQVKFETQYF. CDR3 nucleotides: TGTGCCAGCAGTTTGCCCGGACAGGTTAAGTTTGAGACCCAGTACTTC.

The chain carries TRBV20-1 and TRBJ1-2; D remains unclear. From germline, CDR1 is DFQATT and CDR2 SNEGSKA (reference sequence). The CDR3 sequence is 14 residues long. V lost 3 bases and J lost 0, with 11 bases in between. The CDR3 DNA is TGCAGTGCTAGCTGGACGGTTCCTAACTATGGCTACACCTTC. It codes for CSASWTVPNYGYTF.